This T cell receptor beta chain was recorded in a study of cytomegalovirus exposure and HLA in healthy donors. Points from the study as a whole: An analysis was carried out at a later point. It showed that HLA-associated TCR beta chains were more clonally expanded than equally common non-associated chains.

Of note for this clone: Its specificity is unknown.

Primers included in the PCR were 60 Vbeta and 13 Jbeta primers. TCRdb's copy holds only in-frame clones and misses some; the assay was immunoSEQ multiplex PCR. The table lists 100,000 to 150,000 clones, approximately 84% of them singletons. The ends were cut back, 2 bases at V and 0 bases at J, with 13 bases in the middle. Germline CDR1 reads MNHEY; CDR2 reads SVGAGI. CDR3 length equals 16 residues. The J gene is TRBJ1-1, the V gene TRBV6-5; maybe TRBD1 (6 bases). Sequencing was performed on PBMCs. The clonotype was recovered from a boy aged 2 to 10 in good health and CMV-seronegative. CDR3 in DNA: TGTGCCAGCAGTTACGACTGGGGGCCCCTGAACACTGAAGCTTTCTTT. Translation: CASSYDWGPLNTEAFF.